This record looks at one T cell receptor beta chain sequence and its context. Its specificity is not known. Stated treatment: approximately nine-day PBMC culture with coronavirus spike peptide pools or control peptides (ViraFEST assay). The ViraFEST method relied on peptide pools to expand antigen-specific T cells, followed by TCR sequencing. The Oncomine TCR Beta short-read assay sequenced DNA from cultured CD4+ T cells. It was from cultured CD4+ T cells that genomic DNA was extracted. TCRdb independently ran MiXCR on the PCR reads; one entry per CDR3 protein. The data contain 9,500 to 15,000 distinct CDR3 sequences, approximately 60% of them singletons. This entry comes from a study of vaccination and CD4 T cells after COVID-19. Sequencing was performed on CD4+ T cells from blood, cultured in vitro. This clonotype was obtained from a human donor who had recovered from COVID-19.

CDR3 residues: CASSLNGAGAGELFF. CDR3 in DNA: TGTGCCAGCAGCTTGAATGGGGCAGGGGCCGGGGAGCTGTTTTTT. The chain joins TRBV7-9 to TRBJ2-2, with D perhaps TRBD1 (6 bases). Trimming removed 3 bases at V and 6 bases at J, with 14 bases between. The CDR3 totals 15 residues. Germline V CDR1 and CDR2: SEHNR, FQNEAQ (reference sequence).